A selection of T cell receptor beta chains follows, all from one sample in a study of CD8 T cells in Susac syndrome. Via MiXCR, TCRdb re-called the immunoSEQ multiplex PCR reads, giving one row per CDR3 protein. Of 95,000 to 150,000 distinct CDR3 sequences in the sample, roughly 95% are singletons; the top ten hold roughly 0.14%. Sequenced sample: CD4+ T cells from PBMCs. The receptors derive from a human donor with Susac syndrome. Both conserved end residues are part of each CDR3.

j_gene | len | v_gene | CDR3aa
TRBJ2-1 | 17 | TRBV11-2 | CASSLEASGRVNNEQFF
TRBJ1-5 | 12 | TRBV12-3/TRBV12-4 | CASRLGEQPQHF
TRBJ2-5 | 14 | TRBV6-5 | CASSWDNREETQYF
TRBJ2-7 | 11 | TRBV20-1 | CSSQRQYEQYF
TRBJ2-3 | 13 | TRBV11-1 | CASSFSWADTQYF
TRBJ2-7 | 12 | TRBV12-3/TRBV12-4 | CASTDESYEQYF
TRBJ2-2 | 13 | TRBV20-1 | CSARSAGIGELFF
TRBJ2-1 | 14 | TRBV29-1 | CSVVVTGAGNEQFF
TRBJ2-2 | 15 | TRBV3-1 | CASSLGTSRLGELFF
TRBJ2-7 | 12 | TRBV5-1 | CASRSDLYEQYF
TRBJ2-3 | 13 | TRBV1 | CTSSRLVETTQYF
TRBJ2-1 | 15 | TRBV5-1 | CASSELGLAYNEQFF
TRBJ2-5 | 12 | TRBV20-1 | CSARRRVETQYF
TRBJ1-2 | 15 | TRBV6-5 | CASSDPRQQAYGYTF
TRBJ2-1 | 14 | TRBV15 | CATSRRATYNEQFF
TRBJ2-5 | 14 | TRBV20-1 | CSARSGDNKETQYF
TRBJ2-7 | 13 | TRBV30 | CAWKGTTSYEQYF